The entry below describes one TCR beta chain. Germline CDR1 is KGHSH and CDR2 is LQKENI. Trimming removed 3 bases at V and 3 bases at J, with 9 bases between. The CDR3 runs to 14 residues. This sample stems from a study of blood T cell repertoires in COVID-19. The table came from immunoSEQ multiplex PCR; TCRdb's copy has only in-frame clones and leaves some out. The sample records tens of thousands of clones, 70% to 90% being singletons. The material sequenced was peripheral blood. This sequence joins TRBV18 and TRBJ1-5, with D possibly matching TRBD1 (5 bases). This TCR came from a woman in her sixties or seventies with acute or convalescent COVID-19. The CDR3 protein is CASSPPDNNQPQHF. The CDR3 DNA is TGTGCCAGCTCACCCCCGGACAACAATCAGCCCCAGCATTTT.